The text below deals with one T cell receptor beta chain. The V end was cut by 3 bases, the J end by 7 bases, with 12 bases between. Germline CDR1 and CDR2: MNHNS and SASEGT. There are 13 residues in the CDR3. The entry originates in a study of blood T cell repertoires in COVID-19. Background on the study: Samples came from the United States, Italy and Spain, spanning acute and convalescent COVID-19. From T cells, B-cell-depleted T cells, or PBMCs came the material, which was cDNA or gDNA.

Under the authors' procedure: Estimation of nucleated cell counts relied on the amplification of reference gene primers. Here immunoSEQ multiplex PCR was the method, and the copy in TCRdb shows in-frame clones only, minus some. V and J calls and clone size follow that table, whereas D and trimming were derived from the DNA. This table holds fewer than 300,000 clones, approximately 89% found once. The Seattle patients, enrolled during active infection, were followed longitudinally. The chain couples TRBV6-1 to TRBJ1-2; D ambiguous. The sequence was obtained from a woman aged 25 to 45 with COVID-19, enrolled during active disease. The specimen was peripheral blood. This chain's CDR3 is CASSDRQIGGYTF. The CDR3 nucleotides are TGTGCCAGCAGTGACCGACAAATTGGTGGCTACACCTTC.